This T cell receptor beta chain was documented in a study of CD8 T cells in ankylosing spondylitis (dated by TCRdb to about 2017). Turning to the overall study: The study profiled T cell receptor beta repertoires in healthy donors and ankylosing spondylitis patients to find disease-linked TCR variants. The full study cohort comprised roughly 24 ankylosing spondylitis patients and roughly 100 healthy donors. Peripheral blood was sampled, and synovial fluid was additionally collected from ankylosing spondylitis patients. Study-wide findings and limitations: Significant enrichment of the disease-linked clones was reported in matched synovial fluid samples from ankylosing spondylitis patients. Some motif variants had previously been reported in the synovial fluid and blood of reactive arthritis patients, which suggests shared mechanisms of disease initiation. A TCR beta motif of about 8 highly homologous amino acid variants appeared characteristic of blood from ankylosing spondylitis patients. A CD8+ phenotype was shown by the disease-linked clones, which were found at relatively low frequencies in peripheral blood.

TCRdb records Illumina HiSeq 2500 as the sequencer. TCR beta libraries were prepared by quantitative 5'-RACE with molecular barcodes. The published analysis was carried out like this. A new computational method based on a probabilistic model of VDJ rearrangement was used to identify disease-linked TCR variants. TCRdb reworked the public reads: Q25 trimming with fastp, MiXCR clone assembly, productive beta chains retained. Rows are combined by CDR3 protein, so each entry shows the most common genes and DNA. TCRdb assigned the V and J calls; the authors' analysis was not used. The sample table records hundreds of thousands of distinct CDR3 sequences; roughly a sixth of these occur just once. The top ten clonotypes cover 0.95% to 1.1% of the sample. The CDR3 runs 11 amino acids, cysteine and phenylalanine included. The CDR3 DNA has 33 bases and is translated from base 1. In its sample, this clonotype was seen many times. Its antigen remains unidentified. Base quality data are lacking; no much larger clone is found one base away.

The sequence came from a male donor with ankylosing spondylitis. This sequence uses TRBV12-3 or TRBV12-4 and TRBJ1-1; there is no confident call for the D gene. The sample consisted of blood, either unsorted or a sorted T cell fraction (not recorded which). The CDR3 protein is CSLRRFAEAFF. Here is the DNA: TGTTCACTCCGTAGATTTGCTGAAGCTTTCTTT.